The clone carrying this T cell receptor beta chain was observed once. Its antigen is not known. A much larger clone lies one base from this, so it may be a read error. Via MiXCR, TCRdb re-called the 5' RACE reads, giving one row per CDR3 protein. Altogether some 32,000 distinct CDR3 sequences are present, 6% to 7% being singletons, with the ten largest covering about 40%. The record originates from a study of early T cells in non-severe SARS-CoV-2 infection. Study-level background: Chains were not paired, and sequencing was done on bulk RNA from unsorted whole blood. Findings and limits, study-wide: VDJdb matching skewed toward anti-spike CD8 responses, missing private and CD4 specificities.

The V end was cut by 2 bases, the J end by 7 bases, with 17 bases between. Germline V gives CDR1 MNHNY, CDR2 SVGAGI (reference sequence). CDR3 length: 16 residues. The chain carries TRBV6-6 and TRBJ2-2; a weak D match, TRBD1 (6 bases). The source of this sequence is an adult who was a healthcare worker with PCR-confirmed SARS-CoV-2 infection or an uninfected control (not recorded which). The specimen sequenced was whole blood. The CDR3 loop is CASSYPSYRDIGELFF. In DNA form, the CDR3 reads TGTGCCAGCAGTTACCCCAGCTACAGGGACATCGGGGAGCTGTTTTTT.